This T cell receptor (beta chain) appears in the sequencing data of a study of spatial heterogeneity in lung cancer. Study details: After resection, follow-up PBMC samples were sequenced when available, at a median of roughly 26 months later.

The table lists this clonotype with many counts. Time point denoted: blood at routine non-recurrence follow-up after resection. Extraction of whole RNA from tumor, nontumor lung or frozen PBMC preceded unsorted sequencing. From the 5' RACE reads, TCRdb called clonotypes with MiXCR, one entry per CDR3 protein. The sample carries roughly 120,000 distinct CDR3 sequences, approximately 12% recorded once. V dropped 5 bases and J dropped 11 bases, with 12 bases sitting between them. The CDR3 totals 11 residues. The germline V gene has CDR1 SEHNR and CDR2 FQNEAQ (reference sequence). Sequences were derived from PBMCs, sampled at follow-up. This sequence joins TRBV7-9 and TRBJ1-1; TRBD1 is a possible D gene (6 bases). This receptor was identified in a male donor with early-stage non-small cell lung cancer. DNA of the CDR3: TGTGCCAGCAGCCGTGGACAGAGGGCTTTCTTT. Translating gives CASSRGQRAFF.